These 13 T cell receptor beta chains came from one sample sequenced in a study of OX40 agonist ivuxolimab in advanced cancers. Library preparation was by the immunoSEQ multiplex PCR assay. Not all clones reach the TCRdb copy of this immuneACCESS table, which keeps in-frame sequences only. Checked studies attribute under half of the gap to unresolved V genes and leave the rest unexplained. The sample contains 50,000 or so clones, 80% to 90% of them found a single time. The top ten clonotypes cover 2% to 3% of the sample. The source was CD4+ or CD8+ T cells sorted from blood, collected in a trial of the OX40 agonist ivuxolimab. The source is an adult with an advanced solid tumor such as melanoma, head and neck, liver or kidney cancer.

The chain couples TRBV6-5 to TRBJ2-5; D is ambiguous. The CDR3 spans 13 residues. Trimming shortened V by 2 bases and J by 2 bases, and 6 bases separated the two germline ends. Germline V lookup: CDR1 MNHEY, CDR2 SVGAGI. As DNA, the CDR3 is TGTGCCAGCAGTTACCACTTTCAAGAGACCCAGTACTTC. Its translation: CASSYHFQETQYF.

This clone was detected only once. The J gene is TRBJ2-2, the V gene TRBV7-9; TRBD1 matches 10 bases. The CDR3 is made up of 15 amino acids. Per germline, CDR1 SEHNR and CDR2 FQNEAQ (reference sequence). The trim removed 7 bases at V and 5 bases at J, leaving 7 bases unmatched. The CDR3 sequence is CASTSGQGGTGELFF. The CDR3 coding sequence is TGTGCCAGCACTTCCGGACAGGGGGGTACCGGGGAGCTGTTTTTT.

Here the CDR3 DNA reads TGTGCCAGCAGCCCCCGTCCCGGGACAGGACCCTGGAACACCGGGGAGCTGTTTTTT. Translated, it gives CASSPRPGTGPWNTGELFF. J is TRBJ2-2 and V is TRBV9, with 8 bases matching TRBD1. The V and J ends lost 4 bases and 1 base, in that order; junction bases with no gene match: 15. The length of the CDR3 is 19 residues. Germline V gives CDR1 SGDLS, CDR2 YYNGEE.

The rearrangement uses TRBV28 and TRBJ1-3; D is unresolved. This CDR3 is built from 12 residues. CDR1 and CDR2 from the germline V gene are MDHEN and SYDVKM. With 4 bases removed from V and 10 bases from J, the gap between germline ends came to 11 bases. The DNA of the CDR3 is TGTGCCAGCAGTTCCCCCTTGGAGACCATATATTTT. Translating it yields CASSSPLETIYF.

This clone was picked up a small number of times. V is TRBV5-8 and J is TRBJ1-2; D is uncertain. Trimming removed 4 bases from V and 4 bases from J, with 11 bases in between. Germline V gene sequence: CDR1 SGHTS, CDR2 YDEGEE. The CDR3 extends over 13 amino acids. The CDR3 sequence: CASSPGPGYGYTF. Here the CDR3 DNA reads TGTGCCAGCAGCCCAGGACCTGGCTATGGCTACACCTTC.

The chain has TRBV2 and TRBJ1-2; 9 nucleotides align to TRBD1. Germline values: CDR1 SNHLY, CDR2 FYNNEI. With 6 bases clipped from V and 12 bases from J, the junction kept 8 bases outside the gene matches. The CDR3 has 12 amino acids. CDR3 nucleotides: TGTGCCAGCAGAGGACAGGGGAGTAAGAACACCTTC. Encoded protein: CASRGQGSKNTF.

The count of this clone is one. The gene calls are TRBV12-5 and TRBJ2-7, with 8 bases aligning to TRBD2. The CDR3 sequence is 16 residues long. The germline V gene encodes CDR1 LGHNT and CDR2 FRNRAP. The ends lost 0 bases at V and 5 bases at J; junction bases unmatched: 9. In DNA form, the CDR3 reads TGTGCTAGTGGTTTGGTACTATCGGGAGGGCCGAACGAGCAGTACTTC. Translating it yields CASGLVLSGGPNEQYF. Looking up the rest from reference TRBV12-5 and TRBJ2-7 gives the full variable domain: DARVTQTPRHKVTEMGQEVTMRCQPILGHNTVFWYRQTMMQGLELLAYFRNRAPLDDSGMPKDRFSAEMPDATLATLKIQPSEPRDSAVYFCASGLVLSGGPNEQYFGPGTRLTVT.

The gene calls are TRBV5-1 and TRBJ1-1; TRBD1 matches 7 bases. The CDR3 loop spans 14 amino acids. In germline, CDR1 is SGHRS, CDR2 YFSETQ. V lost 2 bases, J lost 4 bases, and 5 bases stayed unmatched. The CDR3 here is CASSFQGESTEAFF. DNA of the CDR3: TGCGCCAGCAGCTTTCAGGGGGAGAGCACTGAAGCTTTCTTT.

The J gene is TRBJ2-1, the V gene TRBV19; D possibly matches TRBD1 or TRBD2 (6 bases each). V was trimmed by 3 bases and J by 7 bases, leaving 16 bases between them. Germline V gene lookup returns CDR1 LNHDA and CDR2 SQIVND (reference sequence). This CDR3 has 15 residues. The chain's CDR3 is CASSMDGGTGNEQFF. The CDR3 DNA follows: TGTGCCAGTAGTATGGACGGGGGCACAGGGAATGAGCAGTTCTTC. Full variable domain (outside the CDR3, taken from reference TRBV19 and TRBJ2-1): DGGITQSPKYLFRKEGQNVTLSCEQNLNHDAMYWYRQDPGQGLRLIYYSQIVNDFQKGDIAEGYSVSREKKESFPLTVTSAQKNPTAFYLCASSMDGGTGNEQFFGPGTRLTVL.

The sample holds one count of this clone. CDR3 in amino acids: CATSRDYEKEPHF. The CDR3 DNA reads TGTGCCACCAGCAGAGATTACGAGAAAGAACCGCATTTT. The chain joins TRBV15 to TRBJ1-5; no firm D call. The V and J ends lost 0 bases and 15 bases respectively, with 15 bases between them. The length of the CDR3 is 13 residues. Germline CDR1 is LNHNV and CDR2 is YYDKDF (reference sequence). The full variable domain, completed using reference TRBV15 and TRBJ1-5, is DAMVIQNPRYQVTQFGKPVTLSCSQTLNHNVMYWYQQKSSQAPKLLFHYYDKDFNNEADTPDNFQSRRPNTSFCFLDIRSPGLGDTAMYLCATSRDYEKEPHFGDGTRLSIL.

This clone was recorded a few times. V and J are TRBV7-9 and TRBJ1-1; D unresolved. Germline CDR1 and CDR2: SEHNR and FQNEAQ (reference sequence). The CDR3 covers 12 residues. V was trimmed by 5 bases and J by 3 bases, leaving 7 bases between them. The CDR3 reads CASSLPHTEAFF. Written as DNA, the CDR3 is TGTGCCAGCAGCCTTCCCCACACTGAAGCTTTCTTT.

The table lists this clone with a few counts. CDR3 protein: CASNPKTPVNTEAFF. The CDR3 coding sequence is TGTGCCAGTAACCCAAAAACCCCCGTGAACACTGAAGCTTTCTTT. The chain has TRBV19 and TRBJ1-1; unclear D gene. V gave up 7 bases and J gave up 0 bases, with 15 bases separating them. The CDR3 spans 15 residues. The germline CDR1 and CDR2 sequences are LNHDA and SQIVND (reference sequence).

This chain joins TRBV15 and TRBJ2-5; D is undetermined. With 3 bases removed from V and 2 bases from J, the gap between germline ends came to 16 bases. Germline CDR1 LNHNV, CDR2 YYDKDF (reference sequence). This CDR3 has 16 amino acids. The DNA for the CDR3 is TGTGCCACCAGCAGGGACCTTACTCCTCCACAAGAGACCCAGTACTTC. Its translation: CATSRDLTPPQETQYF.